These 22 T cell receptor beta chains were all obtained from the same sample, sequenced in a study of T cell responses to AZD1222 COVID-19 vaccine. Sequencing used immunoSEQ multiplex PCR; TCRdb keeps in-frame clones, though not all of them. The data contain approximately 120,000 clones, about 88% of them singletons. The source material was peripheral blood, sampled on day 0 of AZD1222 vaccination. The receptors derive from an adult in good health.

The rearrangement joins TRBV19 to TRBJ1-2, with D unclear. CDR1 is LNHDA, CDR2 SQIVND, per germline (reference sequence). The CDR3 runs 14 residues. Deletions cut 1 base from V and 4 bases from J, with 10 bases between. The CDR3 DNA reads TGTGCCAGTAGTATAGGCGGCAGTGCCTATGGCTACACCTTC. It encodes CASSIGGSAYGYTF.

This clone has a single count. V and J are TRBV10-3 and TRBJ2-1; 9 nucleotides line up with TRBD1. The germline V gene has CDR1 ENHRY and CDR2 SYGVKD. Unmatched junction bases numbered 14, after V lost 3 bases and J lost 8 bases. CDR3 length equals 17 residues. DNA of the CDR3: TGTGCCATCAGTGACCCCCGGACAGGGGCGTCGGTCTATGAGCAGTTCTTC. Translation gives CAISDPRTGASVYEQFF.

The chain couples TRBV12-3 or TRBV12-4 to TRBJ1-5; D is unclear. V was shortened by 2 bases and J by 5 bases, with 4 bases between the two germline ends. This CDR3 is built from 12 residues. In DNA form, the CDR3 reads TGTGCCAGCAGTTTATCTTATCAGCCCCAGCATTTT. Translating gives CASSLSYQPQHF.

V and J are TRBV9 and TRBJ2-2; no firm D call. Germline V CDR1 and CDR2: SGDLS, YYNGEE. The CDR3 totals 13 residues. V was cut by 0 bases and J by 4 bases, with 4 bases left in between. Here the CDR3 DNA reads TGTGCCAGCAGCGTAGGCACCACCGGGGAGCTGTTTTTT. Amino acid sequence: CASSVGTTGELFF.

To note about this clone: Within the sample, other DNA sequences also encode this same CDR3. DNA for the CDR3: TGTGCCAGCAGTTCCGGGACAGGGCGTGAAAAACTGTTTTTT. Protein: CASSSGTGREKLFF. The rearrangement joins TRBV27 to TRBJ1-4; 9 bases line up with TRBD1. Germline V CDR1 and CDR2: MNHEY, SMNVEV (reference sequence). With 4 bases clipped from V and 7 bases from J, the junction kept 4 bases outside the gene matches. CDR3 size: 14 residues. Combining the CDR3 with reference TRBV27 and TRBJ1-4 gives the whole variable domain EAQVTQNPRYLITVTGKKLTVTCSQNMNHEYMSWYRQDPGLGLRQIYYSMNVEVTDKGDVPEGYKVSRKEKRNFPLILESPSPNQTSLYFCASSSGTGREKLFFGSGTQLSVL.

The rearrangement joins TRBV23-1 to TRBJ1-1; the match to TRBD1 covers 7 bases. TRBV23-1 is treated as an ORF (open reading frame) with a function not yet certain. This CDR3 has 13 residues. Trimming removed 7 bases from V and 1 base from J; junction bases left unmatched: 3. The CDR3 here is CASTRQGNTEAFF. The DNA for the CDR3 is TGCGCCAGCACCCGACAGGGGAACACTGAAGCTTTCTTT.

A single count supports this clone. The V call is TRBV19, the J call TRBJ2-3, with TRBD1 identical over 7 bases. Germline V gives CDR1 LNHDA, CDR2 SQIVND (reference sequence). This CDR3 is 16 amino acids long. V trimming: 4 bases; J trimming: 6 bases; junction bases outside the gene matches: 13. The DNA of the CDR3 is TGTGCCAGTAGTACCGACAGGACAGGCCTCATGGATACGCAGTATTTT. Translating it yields CASSTDRTGLMDTQYF.

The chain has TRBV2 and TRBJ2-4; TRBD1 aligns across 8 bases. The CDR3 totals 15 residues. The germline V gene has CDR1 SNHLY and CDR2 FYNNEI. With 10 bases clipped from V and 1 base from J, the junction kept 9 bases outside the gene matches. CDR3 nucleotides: TGTGCCACACACGGACAGGGTGAGGCCAAAAACATTCAGTACTTC. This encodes CATHGQGEAKNIQYF.

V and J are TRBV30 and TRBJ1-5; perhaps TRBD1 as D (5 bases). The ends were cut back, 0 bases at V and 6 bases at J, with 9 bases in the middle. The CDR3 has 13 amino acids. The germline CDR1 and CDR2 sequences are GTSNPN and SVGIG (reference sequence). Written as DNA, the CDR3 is TGTGCCTGGAGTGTAAGGGGAGGTCAGCCCCAGCATTTT. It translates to CAWSVRGGQPQHF.

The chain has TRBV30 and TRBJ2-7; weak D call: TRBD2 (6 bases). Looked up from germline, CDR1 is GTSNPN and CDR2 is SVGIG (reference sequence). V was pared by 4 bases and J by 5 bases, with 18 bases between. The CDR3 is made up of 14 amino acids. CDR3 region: CAWTFNRGGHEQYF. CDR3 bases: TGTGCCTGGACCTTTAATCGGGGAGGCCACGAGCAGTACTTC.

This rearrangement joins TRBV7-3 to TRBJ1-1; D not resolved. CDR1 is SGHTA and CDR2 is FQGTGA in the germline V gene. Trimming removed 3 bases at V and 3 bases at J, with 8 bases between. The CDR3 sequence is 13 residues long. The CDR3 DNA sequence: TGTGCCAGCAGCTTTTTCATGCACACTGAAGCTTTCTTT. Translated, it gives CASSFFMHTEAFF.

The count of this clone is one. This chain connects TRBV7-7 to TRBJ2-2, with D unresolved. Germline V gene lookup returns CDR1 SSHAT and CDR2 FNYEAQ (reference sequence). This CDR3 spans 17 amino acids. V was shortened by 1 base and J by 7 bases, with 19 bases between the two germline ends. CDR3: CASSLGASLAGIGELFF. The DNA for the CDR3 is TGTGCCAGCAGCTTAGGGGCGAGCCTTGCTGGAATCGGGGAGCTGTTTTTT.

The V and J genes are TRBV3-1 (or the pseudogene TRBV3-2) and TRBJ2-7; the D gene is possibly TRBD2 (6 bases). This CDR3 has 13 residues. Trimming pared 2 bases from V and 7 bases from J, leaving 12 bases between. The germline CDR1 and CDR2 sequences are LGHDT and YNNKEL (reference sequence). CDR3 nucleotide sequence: TGTGCCAGCAGCCAAACGGGAGCACGGGAGCAGTACTTC. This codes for CASSQTGAREQYF.

The CDR3 sequence: CASSPGGRPSSGNTIYF. The DNA of the CDR3 is TGTGCCAGCAGCCCCGGGGGCAGGCCGAGCTCTGGAAACACCATATATTTT. The chain recombines TRBV7-6 with TRBJ1-3; tentatively, D is TRBD1 (6 bases). The CDR3 is 17 residues long. Germline CDR1 SGHVS, CDR2 FNYEAQ. Trimming shortened V by 5 bases and J by 0 bases, and 17 bases separated the two germline ends.

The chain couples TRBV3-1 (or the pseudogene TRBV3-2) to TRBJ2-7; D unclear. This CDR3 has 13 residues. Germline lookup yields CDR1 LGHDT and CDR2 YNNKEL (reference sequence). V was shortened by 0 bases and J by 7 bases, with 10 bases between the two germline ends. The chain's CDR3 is CASSQEPREEQYF. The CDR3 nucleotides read TGTGCCAGCAGCCAAGAACCTAGAGAAGAGCAGTACTTC.

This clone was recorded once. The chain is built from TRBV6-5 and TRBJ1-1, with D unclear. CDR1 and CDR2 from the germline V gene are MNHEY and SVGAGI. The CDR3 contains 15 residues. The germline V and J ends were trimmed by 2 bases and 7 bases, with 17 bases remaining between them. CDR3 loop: CASSYNGGPAGEAFF. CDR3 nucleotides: TGTGCCAGCAGTTACAACGGTGGTCCGGCGGGTGAAGCTTTCTTT.

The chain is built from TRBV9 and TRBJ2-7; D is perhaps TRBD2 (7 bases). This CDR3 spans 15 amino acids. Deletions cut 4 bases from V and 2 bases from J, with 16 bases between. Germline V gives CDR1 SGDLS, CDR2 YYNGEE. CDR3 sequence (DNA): TGTGCCAGCAGCCGTCGGGGGGACACACCCTACGAGCAGTACTTC. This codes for CASSRRGDTPYEQYF. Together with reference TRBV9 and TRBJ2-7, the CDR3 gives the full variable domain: DSGVTQTPKHLITATGQRVTLRCSPRSGDLSVYWYQQSLDQGLQFLIQYYNGEERAKGNILERFSAQQFPDLHSELNLSSLELGDSALYFCASSRRGDTPYEQYFGPGTRLTVT.

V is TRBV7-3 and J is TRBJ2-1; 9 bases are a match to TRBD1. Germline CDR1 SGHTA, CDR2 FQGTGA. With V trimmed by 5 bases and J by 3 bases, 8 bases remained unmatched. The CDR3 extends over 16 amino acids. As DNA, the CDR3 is TGTGCCAGCAGCCCGCAACAGGGGGCCATCTACAATGAGCAGTTCTTC. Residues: CASSPQQGAIYNEQFF.

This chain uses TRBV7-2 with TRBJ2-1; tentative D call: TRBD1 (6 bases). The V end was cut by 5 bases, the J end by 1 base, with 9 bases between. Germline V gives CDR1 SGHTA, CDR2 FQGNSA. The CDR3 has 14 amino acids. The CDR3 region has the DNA TGTGCCAGCAGCCCCCAGGGGTCCTACAATGAGCAGTTCTTC. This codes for CASSPQGSYNEQFF.

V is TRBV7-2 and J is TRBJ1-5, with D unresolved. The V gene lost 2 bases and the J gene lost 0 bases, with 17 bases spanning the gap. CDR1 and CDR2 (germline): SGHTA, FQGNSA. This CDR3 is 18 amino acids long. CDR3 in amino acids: CASSLLPAAPTSNQPQHF. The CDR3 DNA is TGTGCCAGCAGCTTACTGCCGGCAGCACCGACTAGCAATCAGCCCCAGCATTTT.

CDR3 protein: CASSLTGGHYEQYF. The CDR3 coding sequence is TGTGCCAGCTCACTAACGGGTGGCCACTACGAGCAGTACTTC. V and J are TRBV18 and TRBJ2-7; D gene uncertain. Germline values: CDR1 KGHSH, CDR2 LQKENI. The CDR3 extends over 14 amino acids. Trimming took 4 bases from V and 3 from J, leaving 13 bases between them.

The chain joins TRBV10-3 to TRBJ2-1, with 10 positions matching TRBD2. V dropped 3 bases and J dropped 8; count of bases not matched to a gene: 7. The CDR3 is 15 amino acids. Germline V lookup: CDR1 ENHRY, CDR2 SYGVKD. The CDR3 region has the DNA TGTGCCATCAGTGACGGTTCTAGCGGGAGAGATGAGCAGTTCTTC. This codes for CAISDGSSGRDEQFF.